A single sample is the source of the 19 T cell receptor beta chains below, sequenced in a study of tumor and adjacent non-tumor tissue in lung cancer. A modified ARM-PCR protocol with three rounds of nested PCR amplified TCRbeta. TCRdb fed the multiplex PCR reads into MiXCR, producing one record per CDR3 protein. The sample carries fewer than 120,000 distinct CDR3 sequences, approximately 80% recorded once. No cell sorting was done before RNA was extracted from the tissue. What was sequenced was lung tumor tissue. The receptors here all came from a man between 70 and 80 years old with non-small cell lung cancer.

Of note for this clonotype: Likely a read error: the CDR3 ends without its conserved phenylalanine or tryptophan. The rearrangement joins TRBV13 to TRBJ2-7; tentative D call: TRBD1 (6 bases). CDR1 is PRHDT, CDR2 FYEKMQ, per germline (reference sequence). CDR3 length: 13 amino acids. The chain's CDR3 is CANSLTKGDEQYL. The CDR3 DNA is TGTGCCAACAGCTTAACCAAGGGGGACGAGCAGTACCTC.

The J gene is TRBJ1-3, the V gene TRBV6-6, with 10 bases fitting TRBD1. The V gene end was trimmed by 7 bases and the J gene end by 4 bases; junction bases not matched to a gene: 4. Germline V lookup: CDR1 MNHNY, CDR2 SVGAGI (reference sequence). CDR3 length: 14 residues. The CDR3 loop reads CASILGQGGNTIYF. CDR3 nucleotides: TGTGCCAGCATCTTGGGACAGGGGGGAAACACCATATATTTT.

The chain links TRBV6-1 to TRBJ2-3; 8 bases agree with TRBD2. Germline values: CDR1 MNHNS, CDR2 SASEGT. The ends lost 0 bases at V and 6 bases at J; junction bases unmatched: 5. CDR3 size: 15 residues. The CDR3, as DNA: TGTGCCAGCAGTGAAGCTGGGACTAGGAGGGATACGCAGTATTTT. Amino acid sequence: CASSEAGTRRDTQYF.

Regarding this clonotype: One end of the junction fails to match germline, which may point to a read error. This chain connects TRBV6-4 to TRBJ2-1; TRBD2 matches 8 bases. Germline V gene sequence: CDR1 MRHNA, CDR2 SNTAGT. This CDR3 comprises 15 residues. The CDR3 DNA sequence: TGTGCCAGTAGTGACGGCCAGCGGGAGTACAAAGAGCAGTTCTTC. It translates to CASSDGQREYKEQFF.

As concerns this clonotype: The CDR3 does not end in the conserved phenylalanine or tryptophan, so this is likely a read error. No DNA is shown, since the ends of the CDR3 on it are uncertain; the CDR3 is the one TCRdb lists. V gene TRBV5-5 combines with J gene TRBJ2-2. CDR1 SGHKS and CDR2 YYEKEE come from the germline V gene (reference sequence). The CDR3 spans 15 amino acids, including both terminal residues. CDR3 region: CASSLDPRATGEPFL.

This clonotype is a singleton in its sample. This chain uses TRBV11-2 with TRBJ2-3; D is perhaps TRBD1 (5 bases). The germline V gene encodes CDR1 SGHAT and CDR2 FQNNGV. Trimming pared 10 bases from V and 14 bases from J, leaving 25 bases between. This CDR3 contains 13 residues. CDR3 region: CANRLGGTDALYF. The CDR3 DNA sequence: TGTGCCAACAGGTTAGGCGGTACAGATGCGCTGTATTTT.

Details on this clonotype: No conserved phenylalanine or tryptophan is present at the end of the CDR3, so a read error is the likely explanation. V usage is TRBV12-3 or TRBV12-4 and J usage is TRBJ2-5; 10 bases map to TRBD2. CDR3 length equals 15 residues. In DNA, the CDR3 is TGTGTCAGCAGTGGGCTAGCGGGAGTGGTGGAGACCCAGTACATC. This gives the protein CVSSGLAGVVETQYI.

This sequence joins TRBV6-5 and TRBJ1-5, with D possibly matching TRBD1 (6 bases). The J call could be wrong; TRBJ2-3 is a better fit for the DNA end. This CDR3 has 16 amino acids. Germline V lookup: CDR1 MNHEY, CDR2 SVGAGI. This CDR3 is CASSTLVGATGQPQYF. The CDR3 DNA is TGTGCCAGCAGTACCCTGGTGGGGGCAACGGGTCAGCCCCAGTATTTT.

The J gene is TRBJ1-1, the V gene TRBV7-6; no reliable D call. V dropped 8 bases and J dropped 3 bases, with 16 bases sitting between them. There are 14 residues in the CDR3. Germline lookup yields CDR1 SGHVS and CDR2 FNYEAQ. CDR3 nucleotides: TGTGCCAGCGCGGAGGGCCACGAGGACACTGAAGCTTTCTTT. Translation gives CASAEGHEDTEAFF.

For this clonotype: Here the CDR3 omits its conserved ending phenylalanine or tryptophan, so a read error is the likely source. This chain connects TRBV29-1 to TRBJ1-3; 7 nucleotides match TRBD1. This CDR3 contains 15 residues. Germline CDR1 reads SQVTM; CDR2 reads ANQGSEA. The CDR3 nucleotides are TGCACCGTTCGAGCGGGACAGCACTCTGAAAACACCATATATCTT. This codes for CTVRAGQHSENTIYL.

On this clonotype itself: The junction does not match germline at one end; this may be a read error. The V call is TRBV4-1, the J call TRBJ2-7; 11 bases are a match to TRBD2. The germline V gene has CDR1 MGHRA and CDR2 YSYEKL. This CDR3 has 16 amino acids. CDR3 DNA: TGCACCAGCGGCCGGACACTAGCGGGAGATGGGGACGAGCAGTACTTC. It codes for CTSGRTLAGDGDEQYF.

For this clonotype: A much larger clone lies a single base off, so this may be a read error. The J gene is TRBJ2-5, the V gene TRBV28; 8 positions match TRBD2. Germline assignment: CDR1 MDHEN and CDR2 SYDVKM. The ends lost 5 bases at V and 1 base at J; junction bases unmatched: 9. The CDR3 is 16 amino acids. Here the CDR3 reads CASSLRSGSLQETQYF. CDR3 in DNA: TGTGCCAGCAGTCTTCGGAGCGGGAGTCTCCAAGAGACCCAGTACTTC. Combining the CDR3 with reference TRBV28 and TRBJ2-5 gives the whole variable domain DVKVTQSSRYLVKRTGEKVFLECVQDMDHENMFWYRQDPGLGLRLIYFSYDVKMKEKGDIPEGYSVSREKKERFSLILESASTNQTSMYLCASSLRSGSLQETQYFGPGTRLLVL.

As concerns this clonotype: An end of the junction does not agree with germline; a read error may underlie this. The CDR3 loop reads CDSRDRCTEAFF. Written as DNA, the CDR3 is TGTGACAGCAGGGACCGTTGCACTGAAGCTTTCTTT. V gene TRBV6-6 combines with J gene TRBJ1-1; D might be TRBD1 (5 bases). The CDR3 has 12 residues. The germline V gene encodes CDR1 MNHNY and CDR2 SVGAGI (reference sequence).

J is TRBJ2-1 and V is TRBV6-2 or TRBV6-3; D call uncertain. V was trimmed by 10 bases and J by 16 bases, leaving 26 bases between them. Germline-derived CDR1 and CDR2 are MNHEY and SVGEGT. The CDR3 totals 13 residues. The CDR3 protein is CANNRCGYNEYFF. In DNA form, the CDR3 reads TGTGCCAACAACAGATGCGGTTACAATGAGTACTTCTTC.

This clonotype has only a few counts. The junction shows a germline mismatch at one end, possibly a read error. The V and J genes are TRBV4-2 and TRBJ1-2, with a tentative D call TRBD1 (6 bases). This CDR3 region has 15 residues. Germline lookup yields CDR1 LGHNA and CDR2 YNFKEQ. The CDR3 DNA sequence: TGTACCAGTAGCCAAGATCGGGCAGGGGTGTATGGCTACACCTTC. Its translation: CTSSQDRAGVYGYTF.

A note on this clonotype: One end of the junction is discordant with germline, which a read error may explain. The chain has TRBV7-9 and TRBJ2-5; perhaps D is TRBD1 or TRBD2 (5 bases each). The V gene's germline CDR1 is SEHNR and CDR2 FQNEAQ (reference sequence). The CDR3 length is 15 residues. This chain's CDR3 is CASSLVVRDRETQFF. The DNA for the CDR3 is TGTGCCAGCAGCTTAGTCGTGAGGGACCGAGAGACCCAATTCTTC.

This clonotype was counted a few times. The chain joins TRBV11-1 to TRBJ2-2; 8 bases map to TRBD2. The germline gives CDR1 SGHAT, CDR2 FQDESV (reference sequence). The V and J ends lost 2 bases and 8 bases, in that order; junction bases with no gene match: 1. This CDR3 comprises 13 residues. The CDR3 reads CASSLTSGGELFF. The DNA for the CDR3 is TGTGCCAGCAGCTTAACTAGCGGAGGGGAGCTGTTTTTT.

On this clonotype itself: A junction boundary mismatches the germline segment, possibly from a read error. The gene calls are TRBV11-3 and TRBJ2-7, with 12 bases lining up with TRBD2. This CDR3 is 15 amino acids long. CDR1 SGHNT and CDR2 YENEEA come from the germline V gene. In DNA, the CDR3 is TGTGTCAGCAGCCGAGGACTAGCGGGGTCCTACGAACAGTACTTC. It encodes CVSSRGLAGSYEQYF.

In the case of this clonotype: An end of the junction does not agree with germline; a read error may underlie this. CDR3 bases: TGCAGCGTACCCGGGACAGGGAACAATGGCTACACCTTT. It is translated as CSVPGTGNNGYTF. The chain recombines TRBV29-1 with TRBJ1-2; TRBD1 aligns across 9 bases. The CDR3 is made up of 13 amino acids. Germline CDR1 and CDR2: SQVTM and ANQGSEA.